A selection of T cell receptor beta chains follows, all from one sample in a study of blood T cell repertoires in COVID-19. The assay was immunoSEQ multiplex PCR, and TCRdb's table has in-frame clones only and misses some. The repertoire holds approximately 190,000 clones, with around nine tenths as singletons. The sample was peripheral blood. All receptors derive from a woman aged 35 to 49 who had recovered from COVID-19. Each CDR3 is given with its conserved first and last residue. D genes are given only for firm matches. Where a row states a size, it is once, few, many or the class of an expanded clone; other rows omit it.

>NA|TRBJ1-5|TRBV19|NA
CASTPQDSNQPQHF
TGTGCCAGTACCCCACAGGATAGCAATCAGCCCCAGCATTTT
>NA|TRBJ2-3|TRBV12-3/TRBV12-4|NA
CATSAGGTDTQYF
TGTGCCACCTCAGCAGGGGGCACAGATACGCAGTATTTT
>NA|TRBJ1-3|TRBV6-5|NA
CASSHGDTIYF
TGTGCCAGCAGCCACGGGGACACCATATATTTT
>NA|TRBJ2-7|TRBV18|TRBD1
CASSATGGYEQYF
TGTGCCAGCTCGGCGACAGGGGGGTACGAGCAGTACTTC
>NA|TRBJ2-7|TRBV6-2/TRBV6-3|TRBD1
CASSYSVYPPGQGAREQYF
TGTGCCAGCAGTTACTCGGTTTACCCCCCCGGACAGGGGGCGAGGGAGCAGTACTTC
>NA|TRBJ1-5|TRBV28|NA
CASSPPDSGNQPQHF
TGTGCCAGCAGCCCGCCGGACAGCGGAAATCAGCCCCAGCATTTT
>once|TRBJ2-5|TRBV12-5|TRBD1
CASGFPTGARETQYF
TGTGCTAGTGGTTTCCCTACAGGGGCTCGAGAGACCCAGTACTTC
>NA|TRBJ2-5|TRBV2|NA
CASSDEGLRSETQYF
TGTGCCAGCAGTGACGAGGGTCTAAGGTCGGAGACCCAGTACTTC
>NA|TRBJ2-3|TRBV6-5|NA
CASYGGNRDTQYF
TGTGCCAGCTACGGCGGGAACAGGGATACGCAGTATTTT
>NA|TRBJ1-2|TRBV28|NA
CASSLPVNYGYTF
TGTGCCAGCAGTTTACCTGTGAACTATGGCTACACCTTC
>NA|TRBJ2-2|TRBV5-1|NA
CASSLDPENTGELFF
TGCGCCAGCAGCTTGGATCCAGAGAACACCGGGGAGCTGTTTTTT
>NA|TRBJ2-1|TRBV5-1|TRBD2
CASSLALGREPYNEQFF
TGCGCCAGCAGCTTGGCGCTTGGGCGGGAGCCCTACAATGAGCAGTTCTTC
>NA|TRBJ2-2|TRBV27|TRBD1
CASSPLTGIDTGELFF
TGTGCCAGCAGTCCTCTGACAGGGATCGACACCGGGGAGCTGTTTTTT
>NA|TRBJ2-7|TRBV27|NA
CASRATGNYEQYF
TGTGCCAGCAGAGCAACAGGGAACTACGAGCAGTACTTC
>few|TRBJ2-7|TRBV5-1|TRBD2
CASSPGGEGRNDF
TGCGCCAGCAGCCCGGGCGGGGAGGGGCGCAACGACTTC
>NA|TRBJ1-1|TRBV9|NA
CASSVGATSSEAFF
TGTGCCAGCAGCGTAGGGGCCACGTCGTCTGAAGCTTTCTTT
>NA|TRBJ1-3|TRBV15|NA
CATSRVRGSGNTIYF
TGTGCCACCAGCAGAGTAAGGGGTTCTGGAAACACCATATATTTT
>few|TRBJ2-3|TRBV7-6|TRBD1
CASSLEGQGTDTQYF
TGTGCCAGCAGCTTAGAAGGACAGGGCACAGATACGCAGTATTTT
>NA|TRBJ2-6|TRBV19|NA
CATHQGANVLTF
TGTGCCACCCATCAGGGGGCCAACGTCCTGACTTTC
>many|TRBJ1-1|TRBV23-1|NA
CASSRHNTEAFF
TGCGCCAGCAGTCGTCATAACACTGAAGCTTTCTTT
>NA|TRBJ2-7|TRBV27|NA
CASSLRQPTSYEQYF
TGTGCCAGCAGTTTGCGACAGCCTACCTCCTACGAGCAGTACTTC
>NA|TRBJ2-7|TRBV6-5|NA
CASREGQPYEQYF
TGTGCCAGCAGGGAGGGACAGCCGTACGAGCAGTACTTC
>NA|TRBJ2-1|TRBV10-3|TRBD2
CAISESLLAASSYNEQFF
TGTGCCATCAGTGAGTCGCTACTAGCGGCCAGCTCCTACAATGAGCAGTTCTTC
>NA|TRBJ1-5|TRBV6-2/TRBV6-3|TRBD1
CASSYLRDRGGGNQPQHF
TGTGCCAGCAGTTACCTCCGGGACAGGGGAGGGGGCAATCAGCCCCAGCATTTT
>once|TRBJ1-1|TRBV6-5|NA
CASSFQGLDTEAFF
TGTGCCAGCAGTTTCCAGGGGCTGGACACTGAAGCTTTCTTT
>NA|TRBJ1-1|TRBV7-9|NA
CASSFSGQLNTEAFF
TGTGCCAGCAGCTTCTCCGGACAGCTGAACACTGAAGCTTTCTTT
>NA|TRBJ1-1|TRBV2|TRBD1
CASSRTGGNTEAFF
TGTGCCAGCAGTAGAACAGGGGGAAACACTGAAGCTTTCTTT
>NA|TRBJ2-5|TRBV7-3|NA
CASSLISGAQETQYF
TGTGCCAGCAGCTTAATTTCAGGGGCCCAAGAGACCCAGTACTTC
>NA|TRBJ2-2|TRBV4-3|TRBD2
CASSQGASGRANTGELFF
TGCGCCAGCAGCCAAGGTGCTAGCGGGAGGGCGAACACCGGGGAGCTGTTTTTT